This entry lists 17 T cell receptor beta chains sequenced from one sample in a study of T-cell reconstitution after alpha-beta-depleted transplantation in children. Unique molecular identifiers were incorporated into the prepared TCRbeta library. TCRdb passed the PCR reads through MiXCR, listing each CDR3 protein once. The sample consists of approximately 230,000 distinct CDR3 sequences, roughly a quarter of them appearing once. The sequencing here drew on PBMCs, mostly from graft donor cells, taken 360 days after TCRalphabeta/CD19-depleted stem cell transplant. These receptors were taken from a female patient aged 2-15 years who had a stem cell transplant for congenital amegakaryocytic thrombocytopenia, so the T cells may come from the graft donor.

The chain has TRBV2 and TRBJ2-3; D is unclear. The V gene lost 3 bases and the J gene lost 5 bases, with 9 bases spanning the gap. CDR3 length: 13 residues. Germline CDR1 SNHLY, CDR2 FYNNEI. CDR3 loop: CASSDFGRDTQYF. CDR3 in DNA: TGTGCCAGCAGTGATTTCGGTCGAGATACGCAGTATTTT.

This clonotype was observed many times. The rearrangement uses TRBV29-1 and TRBJ1-1, with 7 bases lining up with TRBD1. Germline loops: CDR1 SQVTM, CDR2 ANQGSEA. The CDR3 covers 13 residues. Unmatched junction bases numbered 4, after V lost 5 bases and J lost 1 base. The CDR3 protein is CSVTNRGNTEAFF. The CDR3 bases are TGCAGCGTTACAAACAGGGGGAACACTGAAGCTTTCTTT.

The chain joins TRBV4-2 to TRBJ2-3; D is undetermined. Trimming removed 1 base at V and 2 bases at J, with 4 bases between. CDR1 is LGHNA and CDR2 is YNFKEQ in the germline V gene. The CDR3 runs to 13 residues. CDR3 DNA: TGTGCCAGCAGCCAAGTTGACACAGATACGCAGTATTTT. Protein sequence: CASSQVDTDTQYF.

This clonotype was found many times. The chain couples TRBV6-5 to TRBJ2-7; possible D gene TRBD1, 6 bases. Germline V gene data show CDR1 as MNHEY and CDR2 as SVGAGI. V shed 2 bases and J shed 5 bases, with 10 bases lying between them. The CDR3 loop spans 13 amino acids. The CDR3 reads CASSYGGRNEQYF. CDR3 sequence (DNA): TGTGCCAGCAGTTACGGGGGCCGAAACGAGCAGTACTTC.

V is TRBV20-1 and J is TRBJ1-5; D not certain. Trimming removed 5 bases at V and 6 bases at J, with 11 bases between. CDR1 is DFQATT and CDR2 is SNEGSKA in the germline V gene (reference sequence). The CDR3 is made up of 12 amino acids. In DNA form, the CDR3 reads TGCAGTGCTCACCAACGGGGTCAGCCCCAGCATTTT. Its translation: CSAHQRGQPQHF.

V is TRBV10-2 and J is TRBJ2-7, with D possibly TRBD2 on 5 matching bases. Germline lookup yields CDR1 WSHSY and CDR2 SAAADI. V was shortened by 4 bases and J by 5 bases, with 18 bases between the two germline ends. This CDR3 has 15 amino acids. DNA for the CDR3: TGCGCCAGCAGTGGGAGTCGGGGTCCTAGGGACGAGCAGTACTTC. It yields the protein CASSGSRGPRDEQYF.

This clonotype was found a few times. The rearrangement links TRBV28 to TRBJ1-2; D possibly corresponds to TRBD1 (5 bases). V was pared by 8 bases and J by 8 bases, with 15 bases between. The CDR3 contains 12 residues. Germline CDR1 MDHEN, CDR2 SYDVKM. This CDR3 reads CASYLGAQGYTF. The CDR3 region has the DNA TGTGCCAGCTACCTCGGGGCTCAAGGCTACACCTTC.

This clonotype turned up a few times. This chain links TRBV12-3 or TRBV12-4 with TRBJ2-7; D uncertain. CDR3 length: 15 residues. Trimming removed 1 base at V and 4 bases at J, with 14 bases between. The CDR3, as DNA: TGTGCCAGCAGTTTAGACTCGTCGGACGGTTACGAGCAGTACTTC. Amino acid sequence: CASSLDSSDGYEQYF.

V and J are TRBV7-3 and TRBJ1-4, with D tentatively TRBD1 (5 bases). Germline V gives CDR1 SGHTA, CDR2 FQGTGA. The CDR3 is 12 residues long. With 1 base removed from V and 9 bases from J, the gap between germline ends came to 6 bases. The CDR3: CASSLRQKKLFF. DNA of the CDR3: TGTGCCAGCAGCTTAAGACAGAAAAAACTGTTTTTT.

This clonotype has just a few counts. The chain uses TRBV6-1 and TRBJ2-7; 8 bases fit TRBD2. This CDR3 is built from 13 residues. Trimming took 7 bases from V and 3 from J; bases not matched to a gene: 5. Germline V gene sequence: CDR1 MNHNS, CDR2 SASEGT. The CDR3 sequence: CASKPGRGYEQYF. CDR3 in DNA: TGTGCCAGCAAGCCCGGGAGGGGCTACGAGCAGTACTTC.

Many counts were recorded for this clonotype. This chain uses TRBV10-3 with TRBJ2-3; no definite D call. The CDR3 spans 12 residues. V was trimmed by 2 bases and J by 11 bases, leaving 11 bases between them. The germline CDR1 and CDR2 sequences are ENHRY and SYGVKD. This chain's CDR3 is CAISEPNPVQYF. The CDR3 DNA sequence: TGTGCCATCAGTGAGCCCAATCCGGTGCAGTATTTT.

In its sample, this clonotype was seen a few times. The chain employs TRBV10-3 and TRBJ2-3; weak D call: TRBD2 (5 bases). V lost 0 bases and J 3 bases, leaving 7 bases between the germline ends. There are 14 residues in the CDR3. The germline V gene has CDR1 ENHRY and CDR2 SYGVKD. CDR3 DNA sequence: TGTGCCATCAGTGAGTCGCCGGGGACAGATACGCAGTATTTT. Protein sequence: CAISESPGTDTQYF.

The gene calls are TRBV29-1 and TRBJ1-1; D is ambiguous. There are 14 residues in the CDR3. From germline, CDR1 is SQVTM and CDR2 ANQGSEA. V lost 1 base to trimming and J lost 3 bases, with 12 bases between them. CDR3 sequence (DNA): TGCAGCGTTGAAGGGCTGGGGAGAGACACTGAAGCTTTCTTT. Protein sequence: CSVEGLGRDTEAFF.

This clonotype was counted a few times. The chain carries TRBV10-3 and TRBJ2-2; D is unresolved. The length of the CDR3 is 14 residues. Germline CDR1 reads ENHRY; CDR2 reads SYGVKD. V was trimmed by 4 bases and J by 1 base, leaving 7 bases between them. CDR3 loop: CAISVVLNTGELFF. The CDR3, as DNA: TGTGCCATCAGTGTCGTACTGAACACCGGGGAGCTGTTTTTT.

This clonotype was counted only a few times. The CDR3 protein is CASSWRTENSPLHF. In DNA, the CDR3 is TGTGCCAGCAGCTGGAGGACGGAAAATTCACCCCTCCACTTT. This rearrangement joins TRBV7-9 to TRBJ1-6; D gene uncertain. The V and J ends lost 4 bases and 7 bases respectively, with 11 bases between them. CDR1 and CDR2 (germline): SEHNR, FQNEAQ (reference sequence). The CDR3 runs 14 residues.

The chain uses TRBV24-1 and TRBJ2-1, with 7 bases identical to TRBD1. V dropped 5 bases and J dropped 6; count of bases not matched to a gene: 6. CDR1 is KGHDR and CDR2 is SFDVKD in the germline V gene. CDR3 length: 14 amino acids. The CDR3 loop is CATSGQGLSNEQFF. CDR3 bases: TGTGCCACCAGTGGACAGGGCCTGAGCAATGAGCAGTTCTTC.

The genes are TRBV7-9 and TRBJ2-5; TRBD1 matches 7 bases. CDR1 is SEHNR and CDR2 is FQNEAQ in the germline V gene (reference sequence). V lost 1 base and J lost 5; bases outside the gene matches: 10. The CDR3 runs 16 residues. The CDR3 DNA follows: TGTGCCAGCAGCTTAGAAGACAGGGTATTGGCGGAGACCCAGTACTTC. Amino acid sequence: CASSLEDRVLAETQYF. The whole variable domain, remainder taken from reference TRBV7-9 and TRBJ2-5, is DTGVSQNPRHKITKRGQNVTFRCDPISEHNRLYWYRQTLGQGPEFLTYFQNEAQLEKSRLLSDRFSAERPKGSFSTLEIQRTEQGDSAMYLCASSLEDRVLAETQYFGPGTRLLVL.